These 18 T cell receptor beta chains originate from one sample sequenced in a study of blood T cell repertoires in COVID-19. Libraries were prepared by immunoSEQ multiplex PCR; TCRdb keeps only in-frame clonotypes and omits some of them. The table has about 190,000 clones, 65% to 80% seen once. Sequencing was performed on peripheral blood. The receptor source for this set is a woman between 45 and 60 years old with acute or convalescent COVID-19.

The chain employs TRBV6-6 and TRBJ1-3, with 7 bases identical to TRBD1. V lost 5 bases, J lost 0 bases, and 1 base stayed unmatched. CDR3 length: 14 residues. Germline V gives CDR1 MNHNY, CDR2 SVGAGI (reference sequence). CDR3 nucleotide sequence: TGTGCCAGCAGTGCAGGGGGCTCTGGAAACACCATATATTTT. Amino acid sequence: CASSAGGSGNTIYF.

This rearrangement joins TRBV19 to TRBJ1-6; 7 nucleotides line up with TRBD1. The junction had 3 bases not matched to a gene; V was cut back by 6 bases and J by 4 bases. From germline, CDR1 is LNHDA and CDR2 SQIVND (reference sequence). The CDR3 loop spans 14 amino acids. The CDR3, as DNA: TGTGCCAGTAGGGTGGGACAGTATAATTCACCCCTCCACTTT. Translating gives CASRVGQYNSPLHF.

This sequence joins TRBV2 and TRBJ1-5; D call uncertain. Germline CDR1 reads SNHLY; CDR2 reads FYNNEI. V dropped 6 bases and J dropped 4 bases, with 10 bases sitting between them. The CDR3 has 13 amino acids. This CDR3 reads CASSPGGNQPQHF. The CDR3 DNA reads TGTGCCAGCAGCCCCGGCGGAAATCAGCCCCAGCATTTT.

The chain has TRBV11-3 and TRBJ2-1; 12 bases are a match to TRBD2. V shed 5 bases and J 6 bases; nucleotides not matched to a gene: 5. Germline V gene sequence: CDR1 SGHNT, CDR2 YENEEA. The CDR3 contains 15 residues. CDR3 residues: CASSDTSGRPNEQFF. As DNA, the CDR3 is TGTGCCAGCAGCGATACTAGCGGGAGGCCCAATGAGCAGTTCTTC.

The chain has TRBV5-5 and TRBJ1-6; D is unclear. Germline lookup yields CDR1 SGHKS and CDR2 YYEKEE (reference sequence). V was shortened by 4 bases and J by 2 bases, with 10 bases between the two germline ends. The CDR3 runs to 15 residues. The DNA for the CDR3 is TGTGCCAGCAGCCCAGACATCCCCTATAATTCACCCCTCCACTTT. Amino acids: CASSPDIPYNSPLHF.

The CDR3 coding sequence is TGTGCCAGCAGTTATCGACAGGGCCCATTCGGCGAGCAGTACTTC. Protein product: CASSYRQGPFGEQYF. V usage is TRBV6-5 and J usage is TRBJ2-7; 7 bases fit TRBD1. Per the germline V gene, CDR1 is MNHEY and CDR2 is SVGAGI. Losses at the gene ends were 3 bases for V and 6 bases for J; bases not matched to a gene: 11. The CDR3 is made up of 15 amino acids.

Here the CDR3 reads CASSLSPDTQYF. In DNA form, the CDR3 reads TGTGCCAGCAGCCTAAGCCCAGATACGCAGTATTTT. The V call is TRBV12-3 or TRBV12-4, the J call TRBJ2-3, with D uncertain. This CDR3 is built from 12 residues. Trimming took off 6 bases at V and 4 bases at J, with 8 bases between the two ends.

The chain uses TRBV28 and TRBJ2-1, with a possible D match to TRBD2 (5 bases). Trimming cost V 2 bases and J 4 bases, with 12 bases left between them. There are 15 residues in the CDR3. The V gene's germline CDR1 is MDHEN and CDR2 SYDVKM. The CDR3 spells CASSLIGRVYNEQFF. DNA of the CDR3: TGTGCCAGCAGTTTAATTGGGCGGGTGTACAATGAGCAGTTCTTC. Looking up the rest from reference TRBV28 and TRBJ2-1 gives the full variable domain: DVKVTQSSRYLVKRTGEKVFLECVQDMDHENMFWYRQDPGLGLRLIYFSYDVKMKEKGDIPEGYSVSREKKERFSLILESASTNQTSMYLCASSLIGRVYNEQFFGPGTRLTVL.

This rearrangement joins TRBV10-3 to TRBJ2-5; D is ambiguous. Germline CDR1 ENHRY, CDR2 SYGVKD. V was shortened by 3 bases and J by 1 base, with 9 bases between the two germline ends. This CDR3 has 14 residues. This CDR3 reads CAISEIGAQETQYF. The CDR3 DNA sequence: TGTGCCATCAGTGAAATTGGAGCCCAAGAGACCCAGTACTTC.

This rearrangement joins TRBV5-8 to TRBJ2-5; perhaps TRBD2 as D (7 bases). Trimming cost V 1 base and J 2 bases, with 12 bases left between them. This CDR3 region has 15 residues. Germline CDR1 reads SGHTS; CDR2 reads YDEGEE. Written as DNA, the CDR3 is TGTGCCAGCAGCTTGAGGGGGGGTATTCAAGAGACCCAGTACTTC. Residues: CASSLRGGIQETQYF.

V gene TRBV15 combines with J gene TRBJ1-2; possible D gene TRBD1, 6 bases. The germline V and J ends were trimmed by 0 bases and 2 bases, with 13 bases remaining between them. Germline CDR1 is LNHNV and CDR2 is YYDKDF (reference sequence). The CDR3 runs to 16 residues. The CDR3: CATSRDETGQNYGYTF. The CDR3 nucleotides are TGTGCCACCAGCAGAGATGAGACAGGCCAAAACTATGGCTACACCTTC.

The chain joins TRBV5-6 to TRBJ2-1, with 12 positions matching TRBD2. Germline loops: CDR1 SGHDT, CDR2 YYEEEE. The CDR3 runs 15 residues. The J segment lost 15 bases and the V segment lost 4 bases, leaving 14 bases of the junction unmatched. The CDR3 DNA follows: TGTGCCAGCAGCCGTCGGGCTAGCGGGAGGGCTGAGGCGTTCTTC. Protein: CASSRRASGRAEAFF. Together with reference TRBV5-6 and TRBJ2-1, the CDR3 gives the full variable domain: DAGVTQSPTHLIKTRGQQVTLRCSPKSGHDTVSWYQQALGQGPQFIFQYYEEEERQRGNFPDRFSGHQFPNYSSELNVNALLLGDSALYLCASSRRASGRAEAFFGPGTRLTVL.

The chain carries TRBV6-5 and TRBJ1-1; D not resolved. Per the germline V gene, CDR1 is MNHEY and CDR2 is SVGAGI. The CDR3 is 15 amino acids. V was clipped by 6 bases and J by 1 base, with 15 bases between them. This CDR3 is CASSPLGRENTEAFF. DNA of the CDR3: TGTGCCAGCAGCCCCCTGGGGAGGGAGAACACTGAAGCTTTCTTT.

CDR3 nucleotide sequence: TGCGCCAGCAGCGCGTCTACAGGGGACAATCAGCCCCAGCATTTT. Its translation: CASSASTGDNQPQHF. V is TRBV5-1 and J is TRBJ1-5; 7 positions match TRBD1. After removal of 4 bases from V and 3 bases from J, the junction contained 7 bases not matched to a gene. The CDR3 is made up of 15 amino acids. CDR1 is SGHRS and CDR2 is YFSETQ in the germline V gene.

The chain recombines TRBV19 with TRBJ1-5, with TRBD1 matching over 10 bases. The length of the CDR3 is 14 residues. The V segment lost 7 bases and the J segment 4 bases; nucleotides outside the gene matches: 4. Germline assignment: CDR1 LNHDA and CDR2 SQIVND (reference sequence). CDR3 in amino acids: CASTPGQGNQPQHF. The CDR3 bases are TGTGCCAGTACCCCGGGACAGGGGAATCAGCCCCAGCATTTT.

V and J are TRBV6-2 or TRBV6-3 and TRBJ2-1, with TRBD1 identical over 7 bases. In germline, CDR1 is MNHEY, CDR2 SVGEGT. V gave up 0 bases and J gave up 4 bases; unmatched junction bases: 6. CDR3 size: 16 residues. CDR3 residues: CASSYSTQGSYNEQFF. CDR3 DNA sequence: TGTGCCAGCAGTTACTCTACACAGGGGAGTTACAATGAGCAGTTCTTC.

This chain connects TRBV2 to TRBJ2-7; possibly TRBD1 for D (7 bases). Trimming took off 4 bases at V and 4 bases at J, with 11 bases between the two ends. CDR3 length: 13 amino acids. Germline values: CDR1 SNHLY, CDR2 FYNNEI. CDR3 coding DNA: TGTGCCAGCAGTGGCAGGGGGGTTTACGAGCAGTACTTC. This translates into CASSGRGVYEQYF.

The J gene is TRBJ1-2, the V gene TRBV18; 7 nucleotides align to TRBD1. Germline CDR1 reads KGHSH; CDR2 reads LQKENI. V lost 1 base, J lost 4 bases, and 6 bases stayed unmatched. This CDR3 has 15 residues. The CDR3, as DNA: TGTGCCAGCTCACCACAGACAGGGACCCCCTATGGCTACACCTTC. Protein: CASSPQTGTPYGYTF.